This TCR beta chain is drawn from a study of molecular identifiers for immune sequencing clone quantification. General observations from the study: Among effectors, clones above 20 RNA copies held over 97% of molecules; among naive cells, under 1%.

The CDR3 runs to 16 residues. This clonotype was seen more than once but under ten times. The antigen remains unidentified. TCRdb used MiXCR to reprocess the PCR reads, holding one entry per CDR3 protein. The sample consists of hundreds of thousands of distinct CDR3 sequences, about 25% of them appearing once. This sequence originates from a human donor in good health. Some libraries in this study had Jurkat cell RNA spiked in. V is TRBV21-1 and J is TRBJ2-7; the tabulated D call, TRBD1, remains unverified against the DNA. TRBV21-1 is assigned pseudogene status. The sample was naive CD8+ T cells from blood, with Jurkat cell RNA spiked in. Subset meaning: FACS-sorted CD8+CD4-CCR7+CD45RA+ naive T cells. The CDR3 DNA reads as TGTGCGAGGCGTCCCACACGAGGCTCCGAGGGGTACGAGCAGTACTTC. Its protein product is CARRPTRGSEGYEQYF.